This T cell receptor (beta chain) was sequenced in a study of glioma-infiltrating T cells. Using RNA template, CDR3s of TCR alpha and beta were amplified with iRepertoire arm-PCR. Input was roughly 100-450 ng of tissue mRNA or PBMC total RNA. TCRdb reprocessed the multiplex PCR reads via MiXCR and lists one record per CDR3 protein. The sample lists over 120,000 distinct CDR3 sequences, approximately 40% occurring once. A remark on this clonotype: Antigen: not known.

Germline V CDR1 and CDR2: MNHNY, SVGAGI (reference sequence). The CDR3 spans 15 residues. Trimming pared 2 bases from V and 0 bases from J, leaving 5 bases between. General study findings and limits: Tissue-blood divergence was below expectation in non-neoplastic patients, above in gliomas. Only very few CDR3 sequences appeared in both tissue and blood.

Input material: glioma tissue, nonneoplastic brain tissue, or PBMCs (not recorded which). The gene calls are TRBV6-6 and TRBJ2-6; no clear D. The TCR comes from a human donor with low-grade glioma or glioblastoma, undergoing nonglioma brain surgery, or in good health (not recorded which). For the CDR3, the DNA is TGTGCCAGCAGTTACGCTCTCTCTGGGGCCAACGTCCTGACTTTC. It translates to CASSYALSGANVLTF.